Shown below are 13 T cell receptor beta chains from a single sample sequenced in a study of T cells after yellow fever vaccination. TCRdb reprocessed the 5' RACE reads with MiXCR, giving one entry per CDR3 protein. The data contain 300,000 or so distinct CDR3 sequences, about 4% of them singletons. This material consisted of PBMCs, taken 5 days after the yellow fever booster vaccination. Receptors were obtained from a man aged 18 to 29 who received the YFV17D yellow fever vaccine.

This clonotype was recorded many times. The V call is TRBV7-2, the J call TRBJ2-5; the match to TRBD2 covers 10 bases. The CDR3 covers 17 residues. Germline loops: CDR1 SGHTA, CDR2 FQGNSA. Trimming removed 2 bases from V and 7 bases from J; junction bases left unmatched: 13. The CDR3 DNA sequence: TGTGCCAGCAGCTTACGTGCTAGCGGGGGAGTAGGGGGGACCCAGTACTTC. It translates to CASSLRASGGVGGTQYF.

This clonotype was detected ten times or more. CDR3 DNA: TGCGCCAGCAGCCCCAAATTAACAGATACGCAGTATTTT. Residues: CASSPKLTDTQYF. The chain has TRBV5-1 and TRBJ2-3, with D uncertain. The CDR3 totals 13 residues. From germline, CDR1 is SGHRS and CDR2 YFSETQ. Trimming stripped 4 bases from V and 3 bases from J, with 9 bases between.

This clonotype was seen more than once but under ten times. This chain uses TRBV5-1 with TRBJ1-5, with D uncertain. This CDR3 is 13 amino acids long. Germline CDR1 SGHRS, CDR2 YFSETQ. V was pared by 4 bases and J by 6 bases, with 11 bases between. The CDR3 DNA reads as TGCGCCAGCAGCCGGACCGTCGGTCAGCCCCAGCATTTT. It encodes CASSRTVGQPQHF.

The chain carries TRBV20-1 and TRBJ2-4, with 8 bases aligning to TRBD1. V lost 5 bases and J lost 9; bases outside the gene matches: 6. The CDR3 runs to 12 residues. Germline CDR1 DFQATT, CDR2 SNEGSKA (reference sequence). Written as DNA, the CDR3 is TGCAGTGCTGGGGACAGGATGGGCATTCAGTACTTC. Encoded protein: CSAGDRMGIQYF.

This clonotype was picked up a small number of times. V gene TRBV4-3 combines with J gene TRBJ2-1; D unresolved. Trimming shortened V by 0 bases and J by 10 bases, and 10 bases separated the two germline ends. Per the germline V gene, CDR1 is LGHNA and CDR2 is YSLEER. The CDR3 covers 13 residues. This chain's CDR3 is CASSQDFGPEQFF. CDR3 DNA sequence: TGCGCCAGCAGCCAAGATTTCGGGCCAGAGCAGTTCTTC.

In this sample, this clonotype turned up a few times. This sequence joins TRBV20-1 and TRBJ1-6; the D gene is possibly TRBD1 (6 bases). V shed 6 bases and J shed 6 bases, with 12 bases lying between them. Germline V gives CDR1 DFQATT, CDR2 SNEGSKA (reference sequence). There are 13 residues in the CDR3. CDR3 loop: CSAFGQPNSPLHF. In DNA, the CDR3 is TGCAGTGCCTTTGGACAGCCTAATTCACCCCTCCACTTT.

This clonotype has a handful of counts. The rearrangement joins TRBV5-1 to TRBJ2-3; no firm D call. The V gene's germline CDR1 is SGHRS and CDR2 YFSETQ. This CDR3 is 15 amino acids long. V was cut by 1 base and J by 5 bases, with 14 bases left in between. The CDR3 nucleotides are TGCGCCAGCAGCTTGTTTGGGCTAGAAGGAGATACGCAGTATTTT. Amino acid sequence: CASSLFGLEGDTQYF. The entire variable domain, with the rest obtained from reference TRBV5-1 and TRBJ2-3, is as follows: KAGVTQTPRYLIKTRGQQVTLSCSPISGHRSVSWYQQTPGQGLQFLFEYFSETQRNKGNFPGRFSGRQFSNSRSEMNVSTLELGDSALYLCASSLFGLEGDTQYFGPGTRLTVL.

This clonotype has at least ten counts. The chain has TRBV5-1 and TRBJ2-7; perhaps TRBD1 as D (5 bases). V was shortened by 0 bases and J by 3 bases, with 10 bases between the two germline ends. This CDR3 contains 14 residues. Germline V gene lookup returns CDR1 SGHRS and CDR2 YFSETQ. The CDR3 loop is CASSLAVGDYEQYV. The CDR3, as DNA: TGCGCCAGCAGCTTGGCCGTAGGGGACTACGAGCAGTACGTC.

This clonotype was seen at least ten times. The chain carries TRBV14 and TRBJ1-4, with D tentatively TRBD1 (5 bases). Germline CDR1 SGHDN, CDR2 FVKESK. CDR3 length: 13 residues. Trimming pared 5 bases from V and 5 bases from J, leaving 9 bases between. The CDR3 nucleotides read TGTGCCAGCAGCGGGGCCCGAAATGAAAAACTGTTTTTT. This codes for CASSGARNEKLFF.

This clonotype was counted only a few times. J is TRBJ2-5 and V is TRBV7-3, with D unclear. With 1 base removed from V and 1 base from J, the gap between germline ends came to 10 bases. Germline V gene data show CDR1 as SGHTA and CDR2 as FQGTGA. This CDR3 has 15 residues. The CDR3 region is CASSLSPGTQETQYF. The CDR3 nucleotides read TGTGCCAGCAGCTTAAGCCCAGGAACCCAAGAGACCCAGTACTTC.

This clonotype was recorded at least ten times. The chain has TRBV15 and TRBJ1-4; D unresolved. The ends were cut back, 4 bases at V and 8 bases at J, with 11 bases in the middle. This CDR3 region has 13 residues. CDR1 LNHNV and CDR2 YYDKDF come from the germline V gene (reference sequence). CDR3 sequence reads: CATSKMGGEKLFF. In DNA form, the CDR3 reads TGTGCCACCAGCAAGATGGGTGGGGAAAAACTGTTTTTT.

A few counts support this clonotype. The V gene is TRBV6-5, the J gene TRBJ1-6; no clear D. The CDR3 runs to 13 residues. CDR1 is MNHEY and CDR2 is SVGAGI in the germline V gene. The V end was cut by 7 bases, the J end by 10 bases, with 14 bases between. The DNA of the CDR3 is TGTGCCAGCACCGACACTTGGAGCTCACCCCTCCACTTT. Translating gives CASTDTWSSPLHF.

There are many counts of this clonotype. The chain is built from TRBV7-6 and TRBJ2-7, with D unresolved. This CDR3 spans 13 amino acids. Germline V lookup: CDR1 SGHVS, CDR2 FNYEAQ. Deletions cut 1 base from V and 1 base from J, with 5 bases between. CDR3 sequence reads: CASSLELSYEQYF. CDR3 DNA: TGTGCCAGCAGCTTAGAGCTGTCCTACGAGCAGTACTTC.